The 32 T cell receptor beta chains presented below share a single source sample, sequenced in a study of blood T cell repertoires in COVID-19. Assay used: immunoSEQ multiplex PCR; TCRdb lists only in-frame clones, some missing. The table includes 280,000 or so clones, 85% detected once. The sequenced sample was peripheral blood. Every receptor here comes from a human donor in a cohort sampled during active COVID-19.

This clone was seen just once. The CDR3 nucleotides read TGCGCCAGCAGCTTGGTTGAAACTTACAATGAGCAGTTCTTC. Protein product: CASSLVETYNEQFF. The chain employs TRBV5-1 and TRBJ2-1, with unresolved D. Per germline, CDR1 SGHRS and CDR2 YFSETQ. The length of the CDR3 is 14 residues. Trimming removed 0 bases from V and 4 bases from J, with 8 bases in between.

The rearrangement joins TRBV20-1 to TRBJ2-7; TRBD2 aligns across 10 bases. This CDR3 spans 13 amino acids. Germline loops: CDR1 DFQATT, CDR2 SNEGSKA (reference sequence). Trimming cost V 3 bases and J 3 bases; bases outside gene matches: 2. The CDR3 here is CSASSGGSYEQYF. The CDR3 DNA follows: TGCAGTGCTAGTAGCGGGGGGAGCTACGAGCAGTACTTC.

This chain links TRBV5-1 with TRBJ2-1; 7 bases are shared with TRBD1. Unmatched junction bases numbered 3, after V lost 3 bases and J lost 0 bases. Germline CDR1 SGHRS, CDR2 YFSETQ. The CDR3 contains 15 residues. Here the CDR3 reads CASSWRQGSYNEQFF. DNA of the CDR3: TGCGCCAGCAGCTGGCGACAGGGCTCCTACAATGAGCAGTTCTTC.

The CDR3 here is CASSAGQGIRLTDTQYF. The CDR3 bases are TGTGCCAGTAGTGCAGGACAGGGGATTAGGCTCACAGATACGCAGTATTTT. The chain has TRBV19 and TRBJ2-3; 9 bases match TRBD1. V trimming: 5 bases; J trimming: 2 bases; junction bases outside the gene matches: 11. The CDR3 sequence is 17 residues long. Germline values: CDR1 LNHDA, CDR2 SQIVND (reference sequence).

This clone came up a few times. The gene calls are TRBV2 and TRBJ2-1; 10 positions match TRBD2. The CDR3 has 14 residues. The germline V gene encodes CDR1 SNHLY and CDR2 FYNNEI. Losses at the gene ends were 8 bases for V and 7 bases for J; bases not matched to a gene: 8. This chain's CDR3 is CASGPSGRWNEQFF. The CDR3 coding sequence is TGTGCCAGCGGACCTAGCGGGAGATGGAATGAGCAGTTCTTC.

This chain connects TRBV7-9 to TRBJ2-2; unclear D gene. The length of the CDR3 is 16 residues. V lost 5 bases and J 2 bases, leaving 15 bases between the germline ends. Germline V gene lookup returns CDR1 SEHNR and CDR2 FQNEAQ (reference sequence). The CDR3 protein is CASSQSALLNTGELFF. The CDR3 nucleotides read TGTGCCAGCAGCCAGAGCGCCCTACTCAACACCGGGGAGCTGTTTTTT.

The chain combines TRBV28 with TRBJ2-4; tentatively, D is TRBD2 (6 bases). V lost 4 bases and J 0 bases, leaving 13 bases between the germline ends. The CDR3 runs to 16 residues. CDR1 and CDR2 (germline): MDHEN, SYDVKM. The CDR3 protein is CASSSTQGLAKNIQYF. In nucleotides, the CDR3 is TGTGCCAGCAGTTCTACCCAGGGACTAGCCAAAAACATTCAGTACTTC.

This chain uses TRBV30 with TRBJ2-2; weak D call: TRBD2 (6 bases). The CDR3 contains 15 residues. Germline V lookup: CDR1 GTSNPN, CDR2 SVGIG (reference sequence). With 3 bases removed from V and 4 bases from J, the gap between germline ends came to 15 bases. CDR3 coding DNA: TGTGCCTGGAGCGACGGAGGGATTGCCACCGGGGAGCTGTTTTTT. Amino acids: CAWSDGGIATGELFF.

In the case of this clone: Other DNA sequences in the same sample also yield this CDR3. This chain links TRBV5-1 with TRBJ1-2; perhaps TRBD1 as D (6 bases). V was pared by 2 bases and J by 5 bases, with 10 bases between. Germline values: CDR1 SGHRS, CDR2 YFSETQ. The CDR3 runs to 13 residues. CDR3 region: CASSLDRSYGYTF. CDR3 nucleotides: TGCGCCAGCAGCTTAGACAGGAGTTATGGCTACACCTTC.

The chain recombines TRBV20-1 with TRBJ2-7; D uncertain. CDR3 size: 12 residues. V was shortened by 3 bases and J by 5 bases, with 11 bases between the two germline ends. Germline V CDR1 and CDR2: DFQATT, SNEGSKA (reference sequence). CDR3 amino acids: CSASISKHEQYF. The CDR3 DNA reads as TGCAGTGCTAGTATCTCTAAGCACGAGCAGTACTTC.

This chain connects TRBV20-1 to TRBJ2-2; D may be TRBD2 (5 bases). The CDR3 totals 16 residues. Germline CDR1 reads DFQATT; CDR2 reads SNEGSKA (reference sequence). Trimming removed 3 bases at V and 4 bases at J, with 18 bases between. In DNA, the CDR3 is TGCAGTGCTAGTGGAGTGGGAGAGGGTTCCACCGGGGAGCTGTTTTTT. It encodes CSASGVGEGSTGELFF.

The chain employs TRBV27 and TRBJ2-7; 12 nucleotides align to TRBD2. Germline V lookup: CDR1 MNHEY, CDR2 SMNVEV (reference sequence). V shed 2 bases and J 4 bases; nucleotides not matched to a gene: 3. This CDR3 is built from 15 residues. This CDR3 reads CASSLRTSGTYEQYF. DNA of the CDR3: TGTGCCAGCAGTTTAAGGACTAGCGGGACTTACGAGCAGTACTTC.

On this clone itself: The sample holds other DNA sequences that translate to the same CDR3. The chain combines TRBV9 with TRBJ2-1, with 10 bases fitting TRBD2. Germline-derived CDR1 and CDR2 are SGDLS and YYNGEE. CDR3 length: 14 amino acids. The trim removed 3 bases at V and 4 bases at J, leaving 1 base unmatched. CDR3 sequence reads: CASSGTSGYNEQFF. CDR3 DNA: TGTGCCAGCAGCGGGACTAGCGGATACAATGAGCAGTTCTTC.

V gene TRBV28 combines with J gene TRBJ2-6; TRBD1 is a possible D gene (5 bases). From germline, CDR1 is MDHEN and CDR2 SYDVKM. There are 18 residues in the CDR3. Trimming shortened V by 3 bases and J by 2 bases, and 17 bases separated the two germline ends. The CDR3 coding sequence is TGTGCCAGCAGTTTTGACAGATGGTACGAGACTGGGGCCAACGTCCTGACTTTC. It specifies CASSFDRWYETGANVLTF.

This clone was recorded a few times. This rearrangement joins TRBV6-6 to TRBJ2-2, with TRBD1 matching over 7 bases. The CDR3 is 14 amino acids. Unmatched junction bases numbered 7, after V lost 8 bases and J lost 4 bases. Germline CDR1 and CDR2: MNHNY and SVGAGI (reference sequence). The DNA for the CDR3 is TGTGCCAGCGCAGACAGGGTGGGCACCGGGGAGCTGTTTTTT. Translated: CASADRVGTGELFF.

This clone was picked up one time. The V gene is TRBV7-2, the J gene TRBJ2-7, with D tentatively TRBD1 (6 bases). The CDR3 is 14 residues long. From germline, CDR1 is SGHTA and CDR2 FQGNSA. V lost 5 bases to trimming and J lost 1 base, with 12 bases between them. The CDR3 DNA follows: TGTGCCAGCAGCCCCCCCGGACAGTCCTACGAGCAGTACTTC. Encoded protein: CASSPPGQSYEQYF.

The chain couples TRBV5-1 to TRBJ2-1; 9 bases fit TRBD1. The J segment lost 6 bases and the V segment lost 4 bases, leaving 11 bases of the junction unmatched. The CDR3 sequence is 16 residues long. Germline V CDR1 and CDR2: SGHRS, YFSETQ. CDR3 sequence (DNA): TGCGCCAGCAGCCTTGGGAACAGGGGGCGGGTCAATGAGCAGTTCTTC. This translates into CASSLGNRGRVNEQFF.

The V gene is TRBV6-5, the J gene TRBJ2-3; 9 nucleotides match TRBD1. This CDR3 spans 15 amino acids. Trimming took 6 bases from V and 4 from J; bases not matched to a gene: 8. In germline, CDR1 is MNHEY, CDR2 SVGAGI. Here the CDR3 reads CASSAGTGLSDTQYF. The CDR3 DNA is TGTGCCAGCAGCGCCGGGACAGGGTTATCAGATACGCAGTATTTT.

This clone has just a few counts. This sequence joins TRBV3-1 (or the pseudogene TRBV3-2) and TRBJ1-1; no clear D. The V gene's germline CDR1 is LGHDT and CDR2 YNNKEL (reference sequence). CDR3 length: 12 residues. The germline V and J ends were trimmed by 3 bases and 5 bases, with 7 bases remaining between them. CDR3: CASSHGGTEAFF. DNA of the CDR3: TGTGCCAGCAGCCACGGAGGGACTGAAGCTTTCTTT.

The V gene is TRBV5-1, the J gene TRBJ2-7; D call uncertain. CDR1 is SGHRS and CDR2 is YFSETQ in the germline V gene. The CDR3 runs 12 residues. The ends were cut back, 5 bases at V and 1 base at J, with 7 bases in the middle. CDR3: CASRRESYEQYF. The CDR3 nucleotides are TGCGCCAGCAGAAGAGAATCCTACGAGCAGTACTTC.

The chain couples TRBV12-3 or TRBV12-4 to TRBJ2-7; D is perhaps TRBD1 (6 bases). The CDR3 runs to 13 residues. V was shortened by 6 bases and J by 3 bases, with 12 bases between the two germline ends. The CDR3 region has the DNA TGTGCCAGCAGGGACAGTAATAACTACGAGCAGTACTTC. Protein product: CASRDSNNYEQYF.

V gene TRBV10-2 combines with J gene TRBJ2-7; 9 bases agree with TRBD1. V trimming: 6 bases; J trimming: 1 base; junction bases outside the gene matches: 1. There are 13 residues in the CDR3. From germline, CDR1 is WSHSY and CDR2 SAAADI. The CDR3 loop reads CASRGQGSYEQYF. Here the CDR3 DNA reads TGCGCCAGCAGAGGACAGGGGTCCTACGAGCAGTACTTC.

The rearrangement uses TRBV7-9 and TRBJ1-5, with unresolved D. V gave up 7 bases and J gave up 2 bases, with 9 bases separating them. CDR3 length: 13 amino acids. Per germline, CDR1 SEHNR and CDR2 FQNEAQ (reference sequence). The CDR3 is CASTRTGNQPQHF. Written as DNA, the CDR3 is TGTGCCAGCACCCGAACTGGCAATCAGCCCCAGCATTTT.

The J gene is TRBJ2-1, the V gene TRBV10-3, with 13 nucleotides matching TRBD2. V shed 9 bases, J shed 1 base, and the junction held 12 bases outside the gene matches. The CDR3 is 18 residues long. Germline values: CDR1 ENHRY, CDR2 SYGVKD. CDR3 sequence reads: CAIGTSGERGGSYNEQFF. CDR3 nucleotides: TGTGCCATTGGGACTAGCGGGGAGAGGGGGGGGTCCTACAATGAGCAGTTCTTC.

This chain links TRBV5-1 with TRBJ2-1, with TRBD2 identical over 10 bases. From germline, CDR1 is SGHRS and CDR2 YFSETQ. This CDR3 region has 14 residues. V lost 7 bases and J lost 7; bases outside the gene matches: 8. CDR3 region: CASQRQAGGNEQFF. The DNA of the CDR3 is TGCGCCAGCCAGCGACAAGCGGGAGGGAATGAGCAGTTCTTC.

The chain's CDR3 is CSVARGMNTEAFF. CDR3 bases: TGCAGCGTTGCGAGAGGGATGAACACTGAAGCTTTCTTT. The chain links TRBV29-1 to TRBJ1-1; the D is unclear. With 4 bases removed from V and 0 bases from J, the gap between germline ends came to 9 bases. Germline V gives CDR1 SQVTM, CDR2 ANQGSEA. There are 13 residues in the CDR3.

J is TRBJ1-4 and V is TRBV29-1; D call uncertain. CDR1 and CDR2 from the germline V gene are SQVTM and ANQGSEA. V gave up 7 bases and J gave up 0 bases, with 12 bases separating them. This CDR3 has 14 residues. The CDR3 DNA is TGCAGCGCCATAGATCATGCAACTAATGAAAAACTGTTTTTT. Protein sequence: CSAIDHATNEKLFF.

This rearrangement joins TRBV24-1 to TRBJ2-1; TRBD2 agrees at 9 bases. V was clipped by 2 bases and J by 3 bases; unmatched bases: 7. In germline, CDR1 is KGHDR, CDR2 SFDVKD. The CDR3 is made up of 17 amino acids. CDR3 loop: CATSDSGGAGGYNEQFF. DNA of the CDR3: TGTGCCACCAGTGATTCGGGCGGAGCGGGGGGCTACAATGAGCAGTTCTTC.

This chain uses TRBV7-9 with TRBJ1-4, with TRBD1 matching 9 bases. This CDR3 is 15 amino acids long. Trimming cost V 3 bases and J 3 bases; bases outside gene matches: 2. Germline V gene lookup returns CDR1 SEHNR and CDR2 FQNEAQ (reference sequence). DNA of the CDR3: TGTGCCAGCAGCTTTGACAGGGGGGCTAATGAAAAACTGTTTTTT. Translating it yields CASSFDRGANEKLFF.

CDR3 sequence reads: CASSLDTEETQYF. In DNA, the CDR3 is TGTGCCAGCAGCTTGGATACGGAAGAGACCCAGTACTTC. This chain uses TRBV5-4 with TRBJ2-5; D is unresolved. There are 13 residues in the CDR3. Germline CDR1 SGHNT, CDR2 YYREEE (reference sequence). The V gene lost 0 bases and the J gene lost 3 bases, with 6 bases spanning the gap.

CDR3 nucleotides: TGCGCCAGCAGTCGGGACTCCACAGATACGCAGTATTTT. Protein sequence: CASSRDSTDTQYF. This chain links TRBV10-1 with TRBJ2-3; D is perhaps TRBD2 (6 bases). Germline loops: CDR1 WNHNN, CDR2 SYGVQD (reference sequence). This CDR3 is 13 amino acids long. Trimming removed 5 bases at V and 2 bases at J, with 8 bases between.

The chain is built from TRBV7-9 and TRBJ1-1, with a possible D match to TRBD1 (5 bases). In germline, CDR1 is SEHNR, CDR2 FQNEAQ (reference sequence). V lost 2 bases, J lost 4 bases, and 14 bases lay in between. The CDR3 spans 15 residues. The CDR3 coding sequence is TGTGCCAGCAGCTTATCAGGGTCGGGGGGCACTGAAGCTTTCTTT. Protein sequence: CASSLSGSGGTEAFF.